The present TCR beta chain was sequenced within a study of shared clonotypes between healthy human individuals. Overall study results and limits: Only blood samples were collected, and tissue repertoires likely differ. Few donors restricted represented genetic and exposure-history diversity.

TCRdb's copy holds only in-frame clones and misses some; the assay was immunoSEQ multiplex PCR. The data show about 800,000 clones, about 96% seen once. CD45RO negativity and positive selection for CCR7 defined naive CD8 cells, a population that excluded terminally differentiated effector memory CD45RA+ cells. The donors were all Caucasian adults (living in Nashville, Tennessee). The germline gives CDR1 MGHRA, CDR2 YSYEKL. The length of the CDR3 is 17 residues. The junction had 11 bases not matched to a gene; V was cut back by 0 bases and J by 3 bases. On this clone: Its antigen remains unidentified.

This chain connects TRBV4-1 to TRBJ2-7, with 7 bases lining up with TRBD2. Sequencing was carried out using naive CD8+ T cells sorted from blood. This sequence originates from a young man in good health. The CDR3 bases are TGCGCCAGCAGCCAAGATTTGGTCGAGCGGGATGGCTACGAGCAGTACTTC. It encodes CASSQDLVERDGYEQYF.